This T cell receptor beta chain was found in a study of T cell responses to AZD1222 COVID-19 vaccine (dated by TCRdb to about 2021). Looking at the study overall: AZD1222 recipients with second doses at about 4 weeks or about 12 weeks were pooled, because spike-specific TCR depth and breadth did not differ between schedules. TCR sequencing covered approximately 230 trial participants: 207 given two doses of AZD1222 and about 26 given two doses of MenACWY control vaccine. Trial participants were enrolled by age into subgroups of 18-55, 56-69 and 70-plus years, and about 150, 27 and 61 TCR-sequenced participants, respectively, were included in these subgroups.

The CDR3 covers 15 residues, taking in both the cysteine and the phenylalanine. Kept here is only the CDR3 DNA, which spans 45 bases and is read in frame from base 1. Sequences SGHTA (CDR1) and FQGNSA (CDR2) are obtained from the germline V gene. The junction shows trimming of 4 bases on V and 1 base on J, and the gene matches do not reach 4 bases of it. The CDR3 regions of human TCRbeta chains were analyzed by immunosequencing. As for the authors' bioinformatics: Repertoire TCRs were matched against a reference library of SARS-CoV-2-specific TCRs generated with the MIRA antigen-specificity platform. Breadth was defined as the fraction of unique TCRs that were SARS-CoV-2-associated. Depth was defined as the fraction of total T cells that were SARS-CoV-2-associated. Each spike-specific TCR was assigned to its reactive spike region and to a CD4 or CD8 class using the MIRA data. Log10-transformed breadth and depth values were compared by one-way ANOVA with Sidak's multiple comparisons tests. TCRdb's version of the immuneACCESS table is confined to in-frame rearrangements and falls short of the full clone set. An unresolved V gene accounts for under half of the shortfall where checked; the remainder is of unknown origin. D and trimming were read from the DNA, whereas the V and J calls and clone size are those reported in that table. Across this sample there are 90,000 to 150,000 clones, with approximately 89% seen only once. 4.5% to 6% of the sample lies in the top ten.

The label giving this sample's time point can be read as: baseline before first vaccination. Vaccinee samples were obtained from the UK trials COV001 and COV002, which included a single-blind randomized controlled phase 2/3 trial of AZD1222 (ChAdOx1 nCoV-19) in healthy adults. Trial participant PBMC samples were collected at day 0 and day 28 after the second dose for TCRbeta chain sequencing. Worth noting for this clone: Its cognate antigen has yet to be identified. No per-base quality is available; no much larger clone lies one base away.

What the study reported, not specific to this receptor: Conclusions about previously exposed vaccinees are limited because only six or seven AZD1222 recipients were SARS-CoV-2 seropositive at baseline. Vaccine-associated CD4 TCRs spanned the whole spike protein, with dominant responses in regions 160-218 and 743-854. The 56-69-year group was small, and its depth increase did not reach significance, likely because of low power. Epitopes outside the regions mutated in the B.1.351 and B.1.1.7 variants were reportedly recognized by nearly half of the unique spike-specific TCRs. Because no samples from the day 14 peak response were available, repertoires could be characterized only after the peak T cell response. After two AZD1222 doses, spike-specific TCR breadth and depth were significantly higher than at day 0 and than in MenACWY recipients. Participants were mostly white British, with more females than males. The authors suggested clonal diversity may have been underestimated.

The clonotype was recovered from an adult in good health. Sequencing was performed on peripheral blood, taken on day 0 of AZD1222 vaccination. The chain is made from TRBV7-2 and TRBJ1-3, and 7 bases in between align with TRBD1. The sequence in DNA is TGTGCCAGCAGCTCCCGGACAGGATCTGGAAACACCATATATTTT. Translated, it reads CASSSRTGSGNTIYF.